Below are 23 T cell receptor beta chains sequenced from a single sample in a study of cytomegalovirus exposure and HLA in healthy donors (dated by TCRdb to the late 2010s). The library was obtained by the immunoSEQ multiplex PCR assay. A mixture of 60 forward primers for TCR Vbeta segments and 13 reverse primers for TCR Jbeta segments was used in the multiplex PCR. In TCRdb, the immuneACCESS table is reduced to in-frame sequences with V and J assigned. These tables do not hold every clone; where another copy was compared, an unresolved V gene accounts for under half, and the others remain unexplained. Within this sample are more than 80,000 clones, with 81% of them counted one time only. In total, the top ten clones hold approximately 1.3% of the sample. The sample taken for sequencing was PBMCs. Receptors originate from a girl aged 2-9 years in good health and CMV-seropositive.

The chain carries TRBV28 and TRBJ2-7; 7 nucleotides match TRBD1. Trimming took 7 bases from V and 3 from J; bases not matched to a gene: 9. The CDR3 is made up of 14 amino acids. Looked up from germline, CDR1 is MDHEN and CDR2 is SYDVKM. This CDR3 reads CASIKRTGFYEQYF. The CDR3 DNA sequence: TGTGCCAGCATTAAACGGACAGGTTTCTACGAGCAGTACTTC.

In the case of this clone: A read error may account for a junction end that differs from germline. The V call is TRBV5-6, the J call TRBJ2-5, with D maybe TRBD1 (5 bases). The CDR3 covers 14 residues. Germline V gives CDR1 SGHDT, CDR2 YYEEEE. The DNA for the CDR3 is TGTGCCAGCAGATTGGAGACAGTCCAAGAGACCCAGTACTTC. Encoded protein: CASRLETVQETQYF.

CDR3 loop: CAWTPLAEPPLEQYF. CDR3 DNA: TGTGCCTGGACCCCCCTAGCGGAGCCGCCTTTGGAGCAGTACTTC. This chain connects TRBV30 to TRBJ2-7; 7 bases are shared with TRBD2. V lost 4 bases to trimming and J lost 7 bases; unmatched junction nucleotides: 16. The CDR3 is 15 amino acids. The germline CDR1 and CDR2 sequences are GTSNPN and SVGIG (reference sequence).

V usage is TRBV21-1 and J usage is TRBJ2-7; the D call TRBD2 from the table was never checked on the DNA. TRBV21-1 is designated a pseudogene. The CDR3 sequence is 12 residues long. This CDR3 reads CASSKQRFEQYF. The DNA of the CDR3 is TGTGCCAGCAGCAAACAACGGTTCGAGCAGTACTTC.

This sequence joins TRBV10-3 and TRBJ2-5; D perhaps matches TRBD2 (6 bases). The CDR3 is 12 residues long. V lost 6 bases to trimming and J lost 1 base, with 6 bases between them. Germline values: CDR1 ENHRY, CDR2 SYGVKD. The CDR3 reads CAIRGGQETQYF. The CDR3 bases are TGTGCCATCAGGGGGGGCCAAGAGACCCAGTACTTC.

This chain links TRBV4-2 with TRBJ2-7; D might be TRBD1 (5 bases). The CDR3 runs to 16 residues. Germline CDR1 LGHNA, CDR2 YNFKEQ. V lost 1 base, J lost 0 bases, and 13 bases lay in between. In nucleotides, the CDR3 is TGTGCCAGCAGCCAAGGACCACAGGCACCCTCCTACGAGCAGTACTTC. This sequence encodes CASSQGPQAPSYEQYF.

This clone appeared a single time. V usage is TRBV6-5 and J usage is TRBJ2-1; the D gene is possibly TRBD2 (5 bases). The germline V gene encodes CDR1 MNHEY and CDR2 SVGAGI. Trimming took 5 bases from V and 0 from J, leaving 11 bases between them. The CDR3 is made up of 15 amino acids. CDR3 nucleotide sequence: TGTGCCAGCAGTCCTACGGGGAGCTCCTACAATGAGCAGTTCTTC. This encodes CASSPTGSSYNEQFF.

The chain has TRBV4-2 and TRBJ1-3, with TRBD1 as a possible D gene (6 bases). There are 15 residues in the CDR3. V was shortened by 0 bases and J by 4 bases, with 10 bases between the two germline ends. Germline V gives CDR1 LGHNA, CDR2 YNFKEQ. The CDR3 bases are TGTGCCAGCAGCCAAGAACAGGGTTCAGGAAACACCATATATTTT. Protein sequence: CASSQEQGSGNTIYF.

V and J are TRBV7-2 and TRBJ2-7; D may be TRBD2 (6 bases). CDR3 length: 14 amino acids. V dropped 8 bases and J dropped 3 bases, with 17 bases sitting between them. Germline V gives CDR1 SGHTA, CDR2 FQGNSA. CDR3 nucleotides: TGTGCCAGCGCCCCACCGGGACTCGGCTACGAGCAGTACTTC. Translating it yields CASAPPGLGYEQYF.

J is TRBJ2-1 and V is TRBV30, with a possible D match to TRBD2 (6 bases). Trimming stripped 4 bases from V and 0 bases from J, with 16 bases between. Germline V gene sequence: CDR1 GTSNPN, CDR2 SVGIG (reference sequence). This CDR3 region has 16 residues. In nucleotides, the CDR3 is TGTGCCTGGAACTGGCCTCTTAGCGGCTCCTACAATGAGCAGTTCTTC. As protein: CAWNWPLSGSYNEQFF.

CDR3 in DNA: TGTGCCAGCAGTTCATCTTACTTCTACGAGCAGTACTTC. Its translation is CASSSSYFYEQYF. The chain has TRBV6-5 and TRBJ2-7; unclear D gene. The CDR3 has 13 amino acids. V lost 4 bases and J lost 3, with 10 bases in between. From germline, CDR1 is MNHEY and CDR2 SVGAGI.

This clone appeared a single time. The CDR3 nucleotides are TGTGCCAGCAGTGTCGGTAGAAATGAGCAGTTCTTC. This gives the protein CASSVGRNEQFF. V gene TRBV2 combines with J gene TRBJ2-1; D is ambiguous. The germline V gene has CDR1 SNHLY and CDR2 FYNNEI. The CDR3 runs 12 residues. V gave up 4 bases and J gave up 7 bases, with 8 bases separating them.

V usage is TRBV7-9 and J usage is TRBJ2-7; 12 bases agree with TRBD2. The germline gives CDR1 SEHNR, CDR2 FQNEAQ (reference sequence). CDR3 length: 14 amino acids. Trimming cost V 5 bases and J 6 bases; bases outside gene matches: 5. CDR3: CASSPGLAGPEQYF. The DNA of the CDR3 is TGTGCCAGCAGCCCCGGACTAGCGGGACCCGAGCAGTACTTC.

As DNA, the CDR3 is TGTGCCAGCAGTTCAAAGGACAGGGTGGCCACCTTC. Its translation is CASSSKDRVATF. The V call is TRBV27, the J call TRBJ1-2; TRBD1 agrees at 8 bases. The V gene's germline CDR1 is MNHEY and CDR2 SMNVEV (reference sequence). The V segment lost 4 bases and the J segment 13 bases; nucleotides outside the gene matches: 8. The CDR3 consists of 12 residues.

The CDR3 here is CSARGYNEQFF. CDR3 nucleotides: TGCAGTGCCCGAGGATACAATGAGCAGTTCTTC. J is TRBJ2-1 and V is TRBV20-1, with unresolved D. V lost 6 bases and J 4 bases, leaving 7 bases between the germline ends. CDR1 is DFQATT, CDR2 SNEGSKA, per germline (reference sequence). The CDR3 covers 11 residues.

This clone was counted only a few times. The V gene is TRBV19, the J gene TRBJ1-5; TRBD1 is a possible D gene (5 bases). CDR3 length: 18 residues. The V end lost 4 bases, the J end lost 3 bases, and 22 bases lay between the germline ends. From germline, CDR1 is LNHDA and CDR2 SQIVND (reference sequence). In nucleotides, the CDR3 is TGTGCCAGTAGTAGGGGCGGCACTTCATGGTGGGTCAATCAGCCCCAGCATTTT. Residues: CASSRGGTSWWVNQPQHF. Full variable domain (rest looked up from reference TRBV19 and TRBJ1-5): DGGITQSPKYLFRKEGQNVTLSCEQNLNHDAMYWYRQDPGQGLRLIYYSQIVNDFQKGDIAEGYSVSREKKESFPLTVTSAQKNPTAFYLCASSRGGTSWWVNQPQHFGDGTRLSIL.

The V and J genes are TRBV6-5 and TRBJ2-3; D remains unclear. Per the germline V gene, CDR1 is MNHEY and CDR2 is SVGAGI. V shed 0 bases and J shed 8 bases, with 6 bases lying between them. The CDR3 extends over 12 amino acids. The CDR3 sequence: CASSYSSGTQYF. CDR3 sequence (DNA): TGTGCCAGCAGTTACTCGAGTGGTACGCAGTATTTT.

The gene calls are TRBV19 and TRBJ1-5, with unresolved D. This CDR3 comprises 13 residues. CDR1 is LNHDA and CDR2 is SQIVND in the germline V gene (reference sequence). V was shortened by 6 bases and J by 4 bases, with 10 bases between the two germline ends. The CDR3 is CASSSQTNQPQHF. The CDR3 DNA reads as TGTGCCAGTAGCTCACAGACAAATCAGCCCCAGCATTTT.

The V gene is TRBV10-3, the J gene TRBJ2-2, with 10 bases fitting TRBD2. This CDR3 comprises 17 residues. Germline V CDR1 and CDR2: ENHRY, SYGVKD. Trimming took 4 bases from V and 2 from J; bases not matched to a gene: 7. In DNA, the CDR3 is TGTGCCATCAGTGGGGCTAGCGGGGGATTAAACACCGGGGAGCTGTTTTTT. As protein: CAISGASGGLNTGELFF.

The V and J genes are TRBV11-2 and TRBJ2-7, with 7 nucleotides matching TRBD2. V shed 3 bases, J shed 0 bases, and the junction held 5 bases outside the gene matches. There are 15 residues in the CDR3. Germline lookup yields CDR1 SGHAT and CDR2 FQNNGV. The CDR3 DNA reads as TGTGCCAGCAGCTTCGGGGGGACCTTCTCCTACGAGCAGTACTTC. This encodes CASSFGGTFSYEQYF.

This clone has more than one count but fewer than ten. The chain carries TRBV28 and TRBJ2-7; TRBD1 aligns across 7 bases. The germline V gene has CDR1 MDHEN and CDR2 SYDVKM. J lost 6 bases, V lost 5 bases, and 1 base had no gene match. The CDR3 has 11 residues. CDR3 loop: CASSTGVEQYF. In nucleotides, the CDR3 is TGTGCCAGCAGTACAGGGGTCGAGCAGTACTTC.

This chain uses TRBV10-2 with TRBJ1-2; 8 nucleotides match TRBD1. Germline V gene sequence: CDR1 WSHSY, CDR2 SAAADI. J gave up 6 bases and V 2 bases, and 5 bases lay outside the gene matches. The CDR3 is made up of 14 amino acids. The CDR3 sequence: CASSETTGGDGYTF. DNA of the CDR3: TGCGCCAGCAGTGAGACTACAGGGGGGGATGGCTACACCTTC.

This clone was counted once. This sequence joins TRBV6-5 and TRBJ1-1; D is ambiguous. The V gene lost 7 bases and the J gene lost 4 bases, with 13 bases spanning the gap. Germline values: CDR1 MNHEY, CDR2 SVGAGI. The CDR3 is made up of 13 amino acids. The CDR3 DNA reads TGTGCCAGCAACGCTGGAAGAGGCACTGAAGCTTTCTTT. This codes for CASNAGRGTEAFF.